The T cell receptor beta chain under discussion was sequenced for a study of blood T cell repertoires in COVID-19. Study details: Acute and convalescent COVID-19 samples came from the United States, Italy and Spain.

Original processing notes: Cell counts per sample came from amplifying reference gene primers. Libraries were prepared by immunoSEQ multiplex PCR; TCRdb keeps only in-frame clonotypes and omits some of them. V, J and clone size were drawn from that table, and D and trimming were deduced from the DNA. The sample contains about 120,000 clones, 80% to 90% of which appear only once. The CDR3 has 15 amino acids. With 5 bases removed from V and 2 bases from J, the gap between germline ends came to 16 bases. The V gene's germline CDR1 is MNHEY and CDR2 SVGAGI. This clone was counted a single time. This receptor was taken from a woman aged 55-75 years with acute or convalescent COVID-19. The chain recombines TRBV6-5 with TRBJ2-7, with D possibly being TRBD2 (5 bases). Sequences were obtained from peripheral blood. The CDR3 region is CASSPGSTLTYEQYF. The CDR3 DNA reads as TGTGCCAGCAGTCCGGGGAGCACCCTCACCTACGAGCAGTACTTC.